These 29 T cell receptor beta chains were sequenced from one sample in a study of blood T cell repertoires in COVID-19 (dated by TCRdb to about 2020). The library was generated by the immunoSEQ multiplex PCR assay. In TCRdb, the immuneACCESS table is reduced to in-frame sequences with V and J assigned. These tables do not hold every clone; where another copy was compared, an unresolved V gene accounts for under half, and the others remain unexplained. The sample yields about 140,000 clones; 65% to 85% were counted once. About 5% of the sample is in the top ten clones. The specimen sequenced was peripheral blood. The receptors were gathered from a woman aged 45-60 years with acute or convalescent COVID-19.

CDR3: CASNLLGGVTERNYGYTF. CDR3 coding DNA: TGTGCCAGCAACCTCCTTGGGGGGGTGACAGAAAGAAACTATGGCTACACCTTC. This chain joins TRBV7-9 and TRBJ1-2, with D possibly being TRBD1 (5 bases). Germline CDR1 and CDR2: SEHNR and FQNEAQ (reference sequence). Trimming pared 7 bases from V and 2 bases from J, leaving 26 bases between. The CDR3 has 18 residues.

The CDR3 protein is CASSSPGQGSDEQYF. The DNA for the CDR3 is TGTGCCAGCAGTTCCCCGGGACAGGGGTCCGACGAGCAGTACTTC. The V call is TRBV28, the J call TRBJ2-7; 10 nucleotides agree with TRBD1. The J segment lost 5 bases and the V segment lost 4 bases, leaving 8 bases of the junction unmatched. Germline loops: CDR1 MDHEN, CDR2 SYDVKM. The CDR3 contains 15 residues. The whole variable domain, remainder taken from reference TRBV28 and TRBJ2-7, is DVKVTQSSRYLVKRTGEKVFLECVQDMDHENMFWYRQDPGLGLRLIYFSYDVKMKEKGDIPEGYSVSREKKERFSLILESASTNQTSMYLCASSSPGQGSDEQYFGPGTRLTVT.

The chain recombines TRBV5-6 with TRBJ2-6; 9 nucleotides agree with TRBD1. The J segment lost 0 bases and the V segment lost 3 bases, leaving 4 bases of the junction unmatched. The CDR3 spans 17 residues. CDR1 and CDR2 (germline): SGHDT, YYEEEE. The CDR3 protein is CASSSGTGPSGANVLTF. The CDR3, as DNA: TGTGCCAGCAGCTCCGGGACAGGGCCCTCTGGGGCCAACGTCCTGACTTTC.

The rearrangement links TRBV7-2 to TRBJ1-2, with 10 bases matching TRBD1. There are 18 residues in the CDR3. V lost 3 bases and J lost 3; bases outside the gene matches: 13. Germline lookup yields CDR1 SGHTA and CDR2 FQGNSA. The CDR3, as DNA: TGTGCCAGCAGCTTCCCCGCGGGACAGGGGCCCCGCCACTATGGCTACACCTTC. Translated, it gives CASSFPAGQGPRHYGYTF.

This clone occurred a few times. The V and J genes are TRBV3-1 (or the pseudogene TRBV3-2) and TRBJ2-1; 9 nucleotides align to TRBD2. The germline V gene has CDR1 LGHDT and CDR2 YNNKEL (reference sequence). The CDR3 consists of 20 residues. J lost 1 base, V lost 4 bases, and 17 bases had no gene match. The CDR3 DNA is TGTGCCAGCAGCCCGGTTCCTGGGACTAGCTCGGTCATTTCCTACAATGAGCAGTTCTTC. It specifies CASSPVPGTSSVISYNEQFF.

The chain links TRBV7-9 to TRBJ2-7, with a weak D call TRBD2 (5 bases). Germline assignment: CDR1 SEHNR and CDR2 FQNEAQ (reference sequence). Trimming shortened V by 6 bases and J by 2 bases, and 11 bases separated the two germline ends. The CDR3 sequence is 13 residues long. CDR3 amino acids: CASSEGTTYEQYF. As DNA, the CDR3 is TGTGCCAGCAGTGAGGGCACAACCTACGAGCAGTACTTC.

V and J are TRBV7-2 and TRBJ2-3, with 14 bases matching TRBD2. The CDR3 length is 15 residues. Germline assignment: CDR1 SGHTA and CDR2 FQGNSA. V was pared by 6 bases and J by 6 bases, with 5 bases of the junction left unmatched. The CDR3 DNA follows: TGTGCCAGCAGAGAGGGACTAGCGGGGGTCGATACGCAGTATTTT. This translates into CASREGLAGVDTQYF.

The rearrangement links TRBV27 to TRBJ1-2; 11 positions agree with TRBD1. The CDR3 totals 15 residues. The ends lost 6 bases at V and 8 bases at J; junction bases unmatched: 11. In germline, CDR1 is MNHEY, CDR2 SMNVEV (reference sequence). The CDR3 reads CASRGLGTGGLGYTF. The CDR3 DNA is TGTGCCAGCAGGGGGCTTGGGACAGGGGGTTTAGGCTACACCTTC.

J is TRBJ1-1 and V is TRBV5-1; 8 bases line up with TRBD1. Germline values: CDR1 SGHRS, CDR2 YFSETQ. Trimming removed 3 bases from V and 3 bases from J; junction bases left unmatched: 4. CDR3 length: 14 amino acids. CDR3 sequence reads: CASSSQGAHTEAFF. In DNA, the CDR3 is TGCGCCAGCAGCTCGCAGGGGGCGCACACTGAAGCTTTCTTT.

This rearrangement joins TRBV25-1 to TRBJ2-3, with a tentative D call TRBD2 (5 bases). Between the trimmed V and J ends, which lost 7 bases and 2 bases, there was a span of 22 bases. Germline CDR1 MGHDK, CDR2 SYGVNS. The CDR3 has 17 residues. This CDR3 is CASIRGWESPTTDTQYF. The CDR3 DNA reads TGTGCCAGCATCCGCGGGTGGGAAAGCCCTACCACAGATACGCAGTATTTT. The full variable domain, in which reference TRBV25-1 and TRBJ2-3 provide the parts outside the CDR3, is EADIYQTPRYLVIGTGKKITLECSQTMGHDKMYWYQQDPGMELHLIHYSYGVNSTEKGDLSSESTVSRIRTEHFPLTLESARPSHTSQYLCASIRGWESPTTDTQYFGPGTRLTVL.

In its sample, this clone was seen once. The chain carries TRBV4-3 and TRBJ1-2; TRBD1 matches 7 bases. This CDR3 region has 14 residues. Germline V CDR1 and CDR2: LGHNA, YSLEER. Trimming removed 3 bases from V and 7 bases from J; junction bases left unmatched: 8. Here the CDR3 DNA reads TGCGCCAGCAGCCAGTCAGACAGGGCGGTTGGCTACACCTTC. Residues: CASSQSDRAVGYTF.

The sample holds a few counts of this clone. The rearrangement links TRBV19 to TRBJ1-1; D may be TRBD1 (6 bases). Trimming pared 0 bases from V and 11 bases from J, leaving 13 bases between. The germline V gene encodes CDR1 LNHDA and CDR2 SQIVND (reference sequence). This CDR3 has 13 amino acids. The CDR3 bases are TGTGCCAGTAGTATAGACAGGGGTCTAATGGCTTTCTTT. It encodes CASSIDRGLMAFF. Full variable domain (outside the CDR3, taken from reference TRBV19 and TRBJ1-1): DGGITQSPKYLFRKEGQNVTLSCEQNLNHDAMYWYRQDPGQGLRLIYYSQIVNDFQKGDIAEGYSVSREKKESFPLTVTSAQKNPTAFYLCASSIDRGLMAFFGQGTRLTVV.

V usage is TRBV5-6 and J usage is TRBJ1-6; a weak D match, TRBD1 (6 bases). Germline V gene sequence: CDR1 SGHDT, CDR2 YYEEEE. This CDR3 has 15 amino acids. Trimming took 4 bases from V and 6 from J, leaving 14 bases between them. The CDR3 sequence is CASSPTGLFNSPLHF. Here the CDR3 DNA reads TGTGCCAGCAGCCCCACAGGGCTGTTTAATTCACCCCTCCACTTT.

The chain employs TRBV24-1 and TRBJ2-3, with 7 bases fitting TRBD2. The germline V gene encodes CDR1 KGHDR and CDR2 SFDVKD. V trimming: 2 bases; J trimming: 3 bases; junction bases outside the gene matches: 7. CDR3 length: 16 residues. Here the CDR3 reads CATSDWGREGTDTQYF. Written as DNA, the CDR3 is TGTGCCACCAGTGATTGGGGCAGGGAGGGGACAGATACGCAGTATTTT.

The genes are TRBV6-6 and TRBJ2-7, with D possibly matching TRBD2 (6 bases). This CDR3 spans 16 amino acids. Germline CDR1 MNHNY, CDR2 SVGAGI (reference sequence). Trimming left V 8 bases short and J 2 bases short, with 22 bases between. The CDR3 DNA follows: TGTGCCAGCGCGAGTCGGGTCGGAGGGCTAACCTACGAGCAGTACTTC. Protein: CASASRVGGLTYEQYF.

This chain connects TRBV19 to TRBJ1-4, with 7 positions matching TRBD1. V shed 8 bases and J 2 bases; nucleotides not matched to a gene: 11. CDR1 LNHDA and CDR2 SQIVND come from the germline V gene (reference sequence). CDR3 length equals 16 residues. In DNA form, the CDR3 reads TGTGCCAGTTCAGACAAAAGGGGGCGGACTAATGAAAAACTGTTTTTT. Translating it yields CASSDKRGRTNEKLFF. Together with reference TRBV19 and TRBJ1-4, the CDR3 gives the full variable domain: DGGITQSPKYLFRKEGQNVTLSCEQNLNHDAMYWYRQDPGQGLRLIYYSQIVNDFQKGDIAEGYSVSREKKESFPLTVTSAQKNPTAFYLCASSDKRGRTNEKLFFGSGTQLSVL.

J is TRBJ1-1 and V is TRBV29-1; D is ambiguous. Germline V CDR1 and CDR2: SQVTM, ANQGSEA. The CDR3 is 13 residues long. Trimming removed 0 bases from V and 5 bases from J, with 10 bases in between. As DNA, the CDR3 is TGCAGCGTTGAAGATACAGCCGGTACTGAAGCTTTCTTT. Encoded protein: CSVEDTAGTEAFF.

This rearrangement joins TRBV4-3 to TRBJ2-1; TRBD2 matches at 16 bases. Germline V gene data show CDR1 as LGHNA and CDR2 as YSLEER. V lost 0 bases, J lost 8 bases, and 7 bases stayed unmatched. CDR3 length equals 18 residues. The DNA of the CDR3 is TGCGCCAGCAGCCAAGATCGGGTGGGACTAGCGGGGGGGCATGAGCAGTTCTTC. This translates into CASSQDRVGLAGGHEQFF.

The J gene is TRBJ1-5, the V gene TRBV28, with no clear D. Germline values: CDR1 MDHEN, CDR2 SYDVKM. This CDR3 is 12 amino acids long. V was shortened by 3 bases and J by 6 bases, with 6 bases between the two germline ends. The CDR3 here is CASSFWSQPQHF. The CDR3 DNA sequence: TGTGCCAGCAGTTTTTGGAGTCAGCCCCAGCATTTT.

The V gene is TRBV6-5, the J gene TRBJ1-2; TRBD1 is a possible D gene (5 bases). The V end was cut by 5 bases, the J end by 8 bases, with 12 bases between. The CDR3 covers 12 residues. Germline V gene lookup returns CDR1 MNHEY and CDR2 SVGAGI. CDR3 sequence (DNA): TGTGCCAGCAGTCGCGAAGGGGTGGGCTACACCTTC. Its protein product is CASSREGVGYTF.

The chain links TRBV19 to TRBJ1-2; 7 bases agree with TRBD1. The trim removed 5 bases at V and 0 bases at J, leaving 12 bases unmatched. The CDR3 totals 17 residues. Germline CDR1 and CDR2: LNHDA and SQIVND (reference sequence). CDR3 sequence (DNA): TGTGCCAGTAGTCCCTTGACAGGTACAGGGGCTAACTATGGCTACACCTTC. It specifies CASSPLTGTGANYGYTF.

V usage is TRBV30 and J usage is TRBJ1-2; TRBD1 is a possible D gene (6 bases). The V end was cut by 4 bases, the J end by 4 bases, with 7 bases between. Germline values: CDR1 GTSNPN, CDR2 SVGIG (reference sequence). This CDR3 is 11 amino acids long. CDR3 loop: CAWTQGYGYTF. The CDR3 nucleotides read TGTGCCTGGACACAGGGCTATGGCTACACCTTC.

The chain employs TRBV6-2 or TRBV6-3 and TRBJ1-5; TRBD1 aligns across 8 bases. V shed 6 bases, J shed 3 bases, and the junction held 10 bases outside the gene matches. Germline V CDR1 and CDR2: MNHEY, SVGEGT. This CDR3 region has 16 residues. The CDR3 region is CASSLATGQANQPQHF. The CDR3 nucleotides read TGTGCCAGCAGCCTCGCTACGGGACAGGCCAATCAGCCCCAGCATTTT.

The rearrangement links TRBV2 to TRBJ2-7, with D perhaps matching TRBD1 (6 bases). The V end lost 5 bases, the J end lost 1 base, and 15 bases lay between the germline ends. The CDR3 has 15 amino acids. CDR1 and CDR2 from the germline V gene are SNHLY and FYNNEI. CDR3 coding DNA: TGTGCCAGCAGTCGAGGGCCAGGGGAATCCTACGAGCAGTACTTC. It specifies CASSRGPGESYEQYF.

This chain joins TRBV18 and TRBJ1-5; 8 bases match TRBD1. The CDR3 contains 15 residues. V lost 3 bases and J lost 6; bases outside the gene matches: 7. The germline V gene encodes CDR1 KGHSH and CDR2 LQKENI. CDR3 DNA sequence: TGTGCCAGCTCACCCGAGCAGGGGGCCGGTCAGCCCCAGCATTTT. Translating gives CASSPEQGAGQPQHF. Filled out from reference TRBV18 and TRBJ1-5, the complete variable domain reads NAGVMQNPRHLVRRRGQEARLRCSPMKGHSHVYWYRQLPEEGLKFMVYLQKENIIDESGMPKERFSAEFPKEGPSILRIQQVVRGDSAAYFCASSPEQGAGQPQHFGDGTRLSIL.

The chain uses TRBV12-3 or TRBV12-4 and TRBJ2-1; no clear D gene. Trimming shortened V by 3 bases and J by 6 bases, and 9 bases separated the two germline ends. This CDR3 spans 13 amino acids. CDR3 coding DNA: TGTGCCAGCAGTTTGGGCAACACCAATGAGCAGTTCTTC. Residues: CASSLGNTNEQFF.

The rearrangement joins TRBV30 to TRBJ2-7; possible D gene TRBD2, 6 bases. CDR3 length: 14 residues. Trimming pared 3 bases from V and 4 bases from J, leaving 16 bases between. The germline gives CDR1 GTSNPN, CDR2 SVGIG (reference sequence). In DNA, the CDR3 is TGTGCCTGGAGGGGGACTGGATCCAATTACGAGCAGTACTTC. Translated, it gives CAWRGTGSNYEQYF.

The rearrangement uses TRBV11-2 and TRBJ2-2; 8 bases fit TRBD1. Germline lookup yields CDR1 SGHAT and CDR2 FQNNGV. Trimming took 6 bases from V and 3 from J; bases not matched to a gene: 6. There are 15 residues in the CDR3. CDR3 sequence: CASRRTGMDTGELFF. CDR3 DNA sequence: TGTGCCAGCAGAAGGACAGGGATGGACACCGGGGAGCTGTTTTTT.

The chain uses TRBV12-3 or TRBV12-4 and TRBJ1-1; D not resolved. The CDR3 has 13 residues. The V gene lost 3 bases and the J gene lost 1 base, with 6 bases spanning the gap. CDR3 sequence (DNA): TGTGCCAGCAGTTTGGCCTCGAACACTGAAGCTTTCTTT. The encoded protein is CASSLASNTEAFF.